The rows below give T cell receptor beta chains drawn from one sample of a study of technical replicates of blood from four donors. Method: immunoSEQ multiplex PCR; TCRdb's copy keeps in-frame clones and lacks some. The top ten hold approximately 0.3% of the sample, which has 65,000 to 85,000 clones, about 93% seen once. The specimen sequenced was T cells isolated from PBMCs. Receptors were obtained from a human donor in good health. Both conserved end residues are part of each CDR3. Fields, in order: J gene, clone size, V gene, D gene, CDR3 DNA, CDR3 protein. The D gene is left open where the match is weak. The size of a clone is reported for some rows only, either as once, few or many, or as a class for expanded clones.

j_gene: TRBJ2-5; abundance: .; v_gene: TRBV5-1; d_gene: TRBD1; CDR3nt: TGCGCCAGCAGCACTGGGACAGCTCAAGAGACCCAGTACTTC; CDR3aa: CASSTGTAQETQYF
j_gene: TRBJ2-7; abundance: .; v_gene: TRBV4-1; d_gene: TRBD2; CDR3nt: TGCGCCAGCAGTCCCGGGACTAGCGGCACCTACGAGCAGTACTTC; CDR3aa: CASSPGTSGTYEQYF
j_gene: TRBJ2-7; abundance: .; v_gene: TRBV5-6; d_gene: .; CDR3nt: TGTGCCAGCAGCTGGCGAGAGAGGAGCTCCTACGAGCAGTACTTC; CDR3aa: CASSWRERSSYEQYF
j_gene: TRBJ2-6; abundance: .; v_gene: TRBV4-1; d_gene: .; CDR3nt: TGCGCCAGCAGCCAAGAGACATCTGGGGCCAACGTCCTGACTTTC; CDR3aa: CASSQETSGANVLTF
j_gene: TRBJ1-5; abundance: .; v_gene: TRBV6-1; d_gene: .; CDR3nt: TGTGCCAGCAGTGAATGGGCTCAGCCCCAGCATTTT; CDR3aa: CASSEWAQPQHF
j_gene: TRBJ2-1; abundance: once; v_gene: TRBV30; d_gene: TRBD2; CDR3nt: TGTGCCTACCCCCTGCGGGGGGGTTACAATGAGCAGTTCTTC; CDR3aa: CAYPLRGGYNEQFF
j_gene: TRBJ2-7; abundance: .; v_gene: TRBV7-6; d_gene: TRBD2; CDR3nt: TGTGCCAGCAGCGACAAGGCACTAGCGGGAACCTACGAGCAGTACTTC; CDR3aa: CASSDKALAGTYEQYF
j_gene: TRBJ2-6; abundance: .; v_gene: TRBV2; d_gene: .; CDR3nt: TGTGCCAGCAGCATTGGACTCTCTGGGGCCAACGTCCTGACTTTC; CDR3aa: CASSIGLSGANVLTF
j_gene: TRBJ2-3; abundance: once; v_gene: TRBV11-3; d_gene: TRBD2; CDR3nt: TGTGCCAGCAGCTTTGGCGGGAGTGTCGGAGATACGCAGTATTTT; CDR3aa: CASSFGGSVGDTQYF
j_gene: TRBJ2-3; abundance: .; v_gene: TRBV6-4; d_gene: .; CDR3nt: TGTGCCAGCAGTGACTCGATAGCGGTGATAACTAGCACAGATACGCAGTATTTT; CDR3aa: CASSDSIAVITSTDTQYF
j_gene: TRBJ1-5; abundance: .; v_gene: TRBV27; d_gene: .; CDR3nt: TGTGCCAGCAGGGGGGGGGCGGGGGGCGTATGGCCCCAGCATTTT; CDR3aa: CASRGGAGGVWPQHF
j_gene: TRBJ2-5; abundance: .; v_gene: TRBV7-3; d_gene: .; CDR3nt: TGTGCCAGCAGCTTGTCGTACCAAGAGACCCAGTACTTC; CDR3aa: CASSLSYQETQYF
j_gene: TRBJ2-5; abundance: .; v_gene: TRBV5-6; d_gene: TRBD1; CDR3nt: TGTGCCAGCAGCTCCGGGACAGGGCCAGAGACCCAGTACTTC; CDR3aa: CASSSGTGPETQYF
j_gene: TRBJ1-4; abundance: .; v_gene: TRBV28; d_gene: .; CDR3nt: TGTGCCAGCAGTCCCTCTGGGCTAACTAATGAAAAACTGTTTTTT; CDR3aa: CASSPSGLTNEKLFF
j_gene: TRBJ2-3; abundance: .; v_gene: TRBV11-1; d_gene: TRBD1; CDR3nt: TGTGCCAGCAGCGGGACAGGGGGCCGCACAGATACGCAGTATTTT; CDR3aa: CASSGTGGRTDTQYF
j_gene: TRBJ2-2; abundance: once; v_gene: TRBV6-5; d_gene: TRBD1; CDR3nt: TGTGCCAGCACCAACGACAGGGAGTATGGGGAGCTGTTTTTT; CDR3aa: CASTNDREYGELFF
j_gene: TRBJ2-7; abundance: .; v_gene: TRBV7-2; d_gene: TRBD2; CDR3nt: TGTGCCAGCAGCTTATTAGCGGGATTAGGGGACGAGCAGTACTTC; CDR3aa: CASSLLAGLGDEQYF
j_gene: TRBJ2-1; abundance: .; v_gene: TRBV6-6; d_gene: TRBD2; CDR3nt: TGTGCCACCCGGGGAGGGCGGGGGGGCGGTAATGAGCAGTTCTTC; CDR3aa: CATRGGRGGGNEQFF
j_gene: TRBJ2-2; abundance: .; v_gene: TRBV11-2; d_gene: TRBD1; CDR3nt: TGTGCCAGCAGCTTAGGGCTACAGGGGGCCGGGGAGCTGTTTTTT; CDR3aa: CASSLGLQGAGELFF
j_gene: TRBJ1-5; abundance: .; v_gene: TRBV5-6; d_gene: .; CDR3nt: TGTGCCAGCAGCACCGCCGGGACAAGCAATCAGCCCCAGCATTTT; CDR3aa: CASSTAGTSNQPQHF
j_gene: TRBJ1-1; abundance: .; v_gene: TRBV11-2; d_gene: .; CDR3nt: TGTGCCAGCAGCCCCAACCAGGGGCGGGACACTGAAGCTTTCTTT; CDR3aa: CASSPNQGRDTEAFF
j_gene: TRBJ1-1; abundance: .; v_gene: TRBV5-1; d_gene: .; CDR3nt: TGCGCCAGCAGCAAAGGATGGACAGAATCGGCTGAAGCTTTCTTT; CDR3aa: CASSKGWTESAEAFF
j_gene: TRBJ2-6; abundance: .; v_gene: TRBV7-2; d_gene: .; CDR3nt: TGTGCCAGCAGCAAACAGGGTAGCCTCTCTGGGGCCAACGTCCTGACTTTC; CDR3aa: CASSKQGSLSGANVLTF
j_gene: TRBJ1-1; abundance: .; v_gene: TRBV9; d_gene: .; CDR3nt: TGTGCCAGCAGCGTAGGGTCAGGGAACACTGAAGCTTTCTTT; CDR3aa: CASSVGSGNTEAFF
j_gene: TRBJ1-4; abundance: .; v_gene: TRBV4-1; d_gene: .; CDR3nt: TGCGCCAGCAGCCAAGTTCATCCGGTAGAAAAACTGTTTTTT; CDR3aa: CASSQVHPVEKLFF
j_gene: TRBJ1-4; abundance: .; v_gene: TRBV28; d_gene: TRBD1; CDR3nt: TGTGCCAGCAGTTCCGGACAGGGGAATGAAAAACTGTTTTTT; CDR3aa: CASSSGQGNEKLFF
j_gene: TRBJ1-2; abundance: .; v_gene: TRBV28; d_gene: .; CDR3nt: TGTGCCAGCAGTTTAGTAGACTACTATGGCTACACCTTC; CDR3aa: CASSLVDYYGYTF
j_gene: TRBJ1-5; abundance: .; v_gene: TRBV18; d_gene: .; CDR3nt: TGTGCCAGCTCACCACCGGCGCCAATCCGCAGGGGACCTCAGCCCCAGCATTTT; CDR3aa: CASSPPAPIRRGPQPQHF
j_gene: TRBJ1-4; abundance: .; v_gene: TRBV6-5; d_gene: .; CDR3nt: TGTGCCAGCAGCTACACGACAGGAATTAATGAAAAACTGTTTTTT; CDR3aa: CASSYTTGINEKLFF
j_gene: TRBJ1-1; abundance: few; v_gene: TRBV7-9; d_gene: .; CDR3nt: TGTGCCAGCAGCCTCGGAGGGGACACTGAAGCTTTCTTT; CDR3aa: CASSLGGDTEAFF
j_gene: TRBJ2-1; abundance: .; v_gene: TRBV5-1; d_gene: .; CDR3nt: TGCGCCAGCTGCCGTTTGGAGGGACTGAACTACAATGAGCAGTTCTTC; CDR3aa: CASCRLEGLNYNEQFF
j_gene: TRBJ2-1; abundance: .; v_gene: TRBV7-9; d_gene: .; CDR3nt: TGTGCCAGCAGCCCAGGACAGTACAATGAGCAGTTCTTC; CDR3aa: CASSPGQYNEQFF
j_gene: TRBJ1-4; abundance: .; v_gene: TRBV10-1; d_gene: TRBD1; CDR3nt: TGCGCCAGCAGTGAGGGACAGGGGTTCGAAAAACTGTTTTTT; CDR3aa: CASSEGQGFEKLFF
j_gene: TRBJ1-4; abundance: once; v_gene: TRBV6-6; d_gene: .; CDR3nt: TGTGCCAGCAGTTACGCGTGGGCAAAACTGTTTTTT; CDR3aa: CASSYAWAKLFF
j_gene: TRBJ2-1; abundance: .; v_gene: TRBV4-1; d_gene: TRBD2; CDR3nt: TGCGCCAGCAGCCCCCTAGCGGGAGGCGAGCAGTTCTTC; CDR3aa: CASSPLAGGEQFF
j_gene: TRBJ2-7; abundance: .; v_gene: TRBV2; d_gene: .; CDR3nt: TGTGCCAGCAATGGACAGATTAGTAGGAACGAGCAGTACTTC; CDR3aa: CASNGQISRNEQYF
j_gene: TRBJ2-1; abundance: .; v_gene: TRBV10-2; d_gene: .; CDR3nt: TGCGCCAGCAGTGAGCACGCTAGCGCGAGCAGCAATGAGCAGTTCTTC; CDR3aa: CASSEHASASSNEQFF
j_gene: TRBJ1-2; abundance: .; v_gene: TRBV4-1; d_gene: .; CDR3nt: TGCGCCAGCAGCTCCCACACCTATGGCTACACCTTC; CDR3aa: CASSSHTYGYTF
j_gene: TRBJ2-3; abundance: .; v_gene: TRBV30; d_gene: .; CDR3nt: TGTGCCTGGAGTGTAGGGGGTAGAGGCCTCCCTCTCACAGATACGCAGTATTTT; CDR3aa: CAWSVGGRGLPLTDTQYF
j_gene: TRBJ1-1; abundance: .; v_gene: TRBV5-6; d_gene: .; CDR3nt: TGTGCCAGCAGCCCTGGACAGTTGGGCTCAATGAACACTGAAGCTTTCTTT; CDR3aa: CASSPGQLGSMNTEAFF
j_gene: TRBJ1-5; abundance: .; v_gene: TRBV23-1; d_gene: .; CDR3nt: TGCGCCAGCAGTCAGGGGGGACGTCAGCCCCAGCATTTT; CDR3aa: CASSQGGRQPQHF
j_gene: TRBJ2-5; abundance: .; v_gene: TRBV4-1; d_gene: .; CDR3nt: TGCGCCAGCAGCCGCAAACAGGGAATGTACCAAGAGACCCAGTACTTC; CDR3aa: CASSRKQGMYQETQYF
j_gene: TRBJ2-7; abundance: .; v_gene: TRBV14; d_gene: .; CDR3nt: TGTGCCAGCAGCCACCTTTTCTACGAGCAGTACTTC; CDR3aa: CASSHLFYEQYF